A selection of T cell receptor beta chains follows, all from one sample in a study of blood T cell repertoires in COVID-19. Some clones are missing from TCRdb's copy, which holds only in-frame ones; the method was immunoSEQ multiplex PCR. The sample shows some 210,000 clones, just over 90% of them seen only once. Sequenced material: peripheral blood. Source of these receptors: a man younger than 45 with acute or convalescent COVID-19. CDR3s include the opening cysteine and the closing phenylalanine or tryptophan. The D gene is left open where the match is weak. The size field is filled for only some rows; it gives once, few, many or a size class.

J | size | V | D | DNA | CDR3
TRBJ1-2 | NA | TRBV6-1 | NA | TGTGCCAGCAGTAGCCCGGACAAGCCCGCTTATGGCTACACCTTC | CASSSPDKPAYGYTF
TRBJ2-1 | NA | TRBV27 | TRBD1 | TGTGCCAGCAGTCTCGGGACAGCGGTCTTCTTC | CASSLGTAVFF
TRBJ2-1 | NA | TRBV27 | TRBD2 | TGTGCCAGCAGCCAACCGGGACTAAGTCCATCTAGGGAGCAGTTCTTC | CASSQPGLSPSREQFF
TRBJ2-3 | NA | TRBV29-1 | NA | TGCAGCGGCCTCGAATTTAGCGGAAGGAGCACAGATACGCAGTATTTT | CSGLEFSGRSTDTQYF
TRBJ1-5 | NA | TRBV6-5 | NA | TGTGCAAGTGGGGAAGGGGCTCAGCCCCAGCATTTT | CASGEGAQPQHF
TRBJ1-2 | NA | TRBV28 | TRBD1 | TGTGCCAGCAGTTTATACAGGGGGTCTAGTGGCTACACCTTC | CASSLYRGSSGYTF
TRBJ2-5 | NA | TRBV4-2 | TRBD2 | TGTGCCAGCAGCCAAGAGGGACTAGCGGGGGTGTGGGAGACCCAGTACTTC | CASSQEGLAGVWETQYF
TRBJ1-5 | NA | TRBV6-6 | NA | TGTGCCAGCAGAACTGAAAATCAGCCCCAGCATTTT | CASRTENQPQHF
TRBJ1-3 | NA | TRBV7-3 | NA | TGTGCCAGCAGCTTAGGTCCCGGTGGAAACACCATATATTTT | CASSLGPGGNTIYF
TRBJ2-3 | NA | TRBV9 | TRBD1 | TGTGCCAGCAGCGTAGAACAGGGGCCAGATACGCAGTATTTT | CASSVEQGPDTQYF
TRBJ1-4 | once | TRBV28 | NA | TGTGCCAGCAGTTTGTATGGGCCGTCAACTAATGAAAAACTGTTTTTT | CASSLYGPSTNEKLFF
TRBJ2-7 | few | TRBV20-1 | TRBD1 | TGCAGTGCTAAATACAGGGGCGAGCAGTACTTC | CSAKYRGEQYF
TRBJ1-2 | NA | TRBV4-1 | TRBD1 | TGCGCCAGCAGCCAAGTAATAGACAGGGTTGGCTACACCTTC | CASSQVIDRVGYTF
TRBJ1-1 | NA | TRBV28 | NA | TGTGCCAGCAGTTTATCTTTTACTGAAGCTTTCTTT | CASSLSFTEAFF
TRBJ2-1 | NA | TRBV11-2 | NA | TGTGCCAGCAGTCACGGGACTCACCCCTACAATGAGCAGTTCTTC | CASSHGTHPYNEQFF
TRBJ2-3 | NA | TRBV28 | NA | TGTGCCAGCAGTTCTTCCGATACGCAGTATTTT | CASSSSDTQYF
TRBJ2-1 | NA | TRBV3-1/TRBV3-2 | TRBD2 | TGTGCCAGCAGTCAAGGGCGGGAGCAGCAGTTCTTC | CASSQGREQQFF
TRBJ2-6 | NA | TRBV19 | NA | TGTGCCAGTAGTTCGTACTCTGGGGCCAACGTCCTGACTTTC | CASSSYSGANVLTF
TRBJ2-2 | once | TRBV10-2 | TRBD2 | TGCGCCAGCACCCAGCCCGGGACTAGCGGGGTAAACACCGGGGAGCTGTTTTTT | CASTQPGTSGVNTGELFF